The rows below give T cell receptor beta chains drawn from one sample of a study of T cell repertoires in cytomegalovirus infection. TCRdb ran MiXCR on the reads and lists one entry per CDR3 protein. In the table there are some 280,000 distinct CDR3 sequences, roughly 13% of which are singletons. The sample was PBMCs. These receptors were collected from a human donor in good health (CMV status not recorded). Some clones in this sample may be carry-over from other donors' samples. The CDR3 runs from the conserved cysteine through the conserved F or W. D genes are given only for firm matches. Not all rows give a size; the values are once, few, many and, for expanded clones, a class.

v_call	j_call	d_call	clone_size	cdr3_nt	cdr3_aa
TRBV20-1	TRBJ2-7	TRBD2	few	TGCAGTGCCCCGCCTAGCGGGAGGGTCTACGAGCAGTACTTC	CSAPPSGRVYEQYF
TRBV6-2/TRBV6-3	TRBJ2-6	-	-	TGTGCCAGCAGATCTACAGGGACTGGGGCCAACGTCCTGACTTTC	CASRSTGTGANVLTF
TRBV5-1	TRBJ1-1	TRBD1	few	TGCGCCAGCAGATCCGGGACAGGGGGCTCAGGCACTGAAGCTTTCTTT	CASRSGTGGSGTEAFF
TRBV24-1	TRBJ2-5	TRBD1	-	TGTGCCACCAGTGATGGACAGGGATTCCAAGAGACCCAGTACTTC	CATSDGQGFQETQYF
TRBV7-8	TRBJ1-1	TRBD1	many	TGTGCCAGCAGCCCGGATTACAGGGGTATGCATGTTATGAACACTGAAGCTTTCTTT	CASSPDYRGMHVMNTEAFF
TRBV20-1	TRBJ1-2	-	-	TGCCGTAAAGGCGGTGACAAAAACTATGGCGACACCTTC	CRKGGDKNYGDTF
TRBV6-5	TRBJ2-6	TRBD1	many	TGTGCCAGCAGTACGAGACAGGGTATCTCTGGGGCCAACGTCCTGACTTTC	CASSTRQGISGANVLTF
TRBV6-1	TRBJ2-3	-	many	TGTGCCAGCAGTTCGGATCCGGGGGATACGCAGTATTTT	CASSSDPGDTQYF
TRBV12-3/TRBV12-4	TRBJ1-6	TRBD1	-	TGTGCCAGCAGCCATGGACAGGGGAATTCACCCCTCCACTTT	CASSHGQGNSPLHF
TRBV5-8	TRBJ1-2	-	many	TGTGCCAGCAGCCGCGTCGTGAATGGCTACACCTTC	CASSRVVNGYTF
TRBV28	TRBJ1-4	-	few	TGTGCCAGCAGTTTGCCTGCAACTAATGAAAAACTGTTTTTT	CASSLPATNEKLFF
TRBV7-6	TRBJ2-7	TRBD2	many	TGTGCCAGCAGCTTAGCCAATAGCGGGAAAGGGAGGGAGCAGTACTTC	CASSLANSGKGREQYF
TRBV7-3	TRBJ2-1	TRBD1	few	TGTGCCAGCAGCCCTATTGACAGGGGGGGCAAGCAGTTCTTC	CASSPIDRGGKQFF
TRBV10-3	TRBJ2-3	TRBD2	few	TGTGCCATCAGTGAGGAACTAGCGGGAGGTTTAGATACGCAGTATTTT	CAISEELAGGLDTQYF
TRBV25-1	TRBJ2-4	-	few	TGTGCCAGCAGTGAAGAGACAGGTCTGGCTGGATTAGCCAAAAACATTCAGTACTTC	CASSEETGLAGLAKNIQYF
TRBV6-5	TRBJ2-7	TRBD1	many	TGTGCCAGCAGTTACTCGCCGGGACAGGGTTCGTACGAGCAGTACTTC	CASSYSPGQGSYEQYF
TRBV7-2	TRBJ1-1	-	many	TGTGCCAGCAGCTTAGAGGGGGGCCCAACTGAAGCTTTCTTT	CASSLEGGPTEAFF
TRBV29-1	TRBJ2-5	-	-	TGCAGCGTTGGGACCGTCCGAATCCAAGAGACCCAGTACTTC	CSVGTVRIQETQYF
TRBV18	TRBJ2-1	-	many	TGTGCCAGCTCACCGATTTCAGGGAAATCCCCCTACAATGAGCAGTTCTTC	CASSPISGKSPYNEQFF
TRBV5-1	TRBJ1-1	-	few	TGCGCCAGCAGCTTGGCGCAGGCGAGGACTGAAGCTTTCTTT	CASSLAQARTEAFF
TRBV3-1	TRBJ2-7	TRBD1	few	TGTGCCAGCAGCCAAAGAAGTCCCGGGACAGGGGTTTACGAGCAGTACTTC	CASSQRSPGTGVYEQYF
TRBV14	TRBJ2-7	-	-	TGTGCCAGCAGCCAAGAGGCGGGCCGGGCCGAGCAGTACTTC	CASSQEAGRAEQYF
TRBV2	TRBJ2-1	TRBD1	many	TGTGCCAGCAGTTTCCGGGACAGGGGGCTCAATGAGCAGTTCTTC	CASSFRDRGLNEQFF
TRBV6-1	TRBJ1-5	-	many	TGTGCCAGCAGTGTGTCCCCGGATCAGCCCCAGCATTTT	CASSVSPDQPQHF
TRBV7-3	TRBJ2-2	-	-	TGTGCCAGCAGCCTTCACAGGGCGCTAGCCGGGGAGCTGTTTTTT	CASSLHRALAGELFF
TRBV14	TRBJ2-1	-	few	TGTGCCAGCAGCCAAGGGACGGCTCCCTACAATGAGCAGTTCTTC	CASSQGTAPYNEQFF
TRBV7-6	TRBJ2-5	TRBD1	many	TGTGCCAGCAGCACGCGGACAGGGGAAGAGACCCAGTACTTC	CASSTRTGEETQYF
TRBV29-1	TRBJ2-7	TRBD1	-	TGCAGCGTTGAGGGCCAGCCGGGACAGGGGCTCTACGAGCAGTACTTC	CSVEGQPGQGLYEQYF
TRBV7-9	TRBJ2-1	-	few	TGTGCCAGCAGCTTGAGGGATGACTCCTACAATGAGCAGTTCTTC	CASSLRDDSYNEQFF
TRBV18	TRBJ1-4	-	-	TGTGCCAGCTCACCAACGGGTACTTACGAAAAACTGTTTTTT	CASSPTGTYEKLFF
TRBV7-4	TRBJ2-3	TRBD2	-	TGTGCCAGCAGCTGGACTAGTTGGCGGGGAAACACAGATACGCAGTATTTT	CASSWTSWRGNTDTQYF
TRBV7-6	TRBJ2-3	TRBD2	many	TGTGCCAGCAGCTTAAACGGGAGGGACGCAGATACGCAGTATTTT	CASSLNGRDADTQYF
TRBV5-1	TRBJ2-2	TRBD1	few	TGCGCCAGCAGCTTGAGGGACAGCCGGGCCGGGGAGCTGTTTTTT	CASSLRDSRAGELFF
TRBV6-2/TRBV6-3	TRBJ1-4	-	-	TGTGCCAGCCAAGGACGCCCGCTAGGAACTAATGAAAAACTGTTTTTT	CASQGRPLGTNEKLFF
TRBV28	TRBJ2-3	-	few	TGTGCCAGCAGTTACGGCTCAAATGTAGATACGCAGTATTTT	CASSYGSNVDTQYF
TRBV6-1	TRBJ2-3	TRBD1	few	TGTGCCAGCAGTTTCGGGACAGGGGCGACAGATACGCAGTATTTT	CASSFGTGATDTQYF
TRBV28	TRBJ1-2	TRBD1	many	TGTGCCAGCAGCGCCAACCCAACAGGGGGCATCTATGGCTACACCTTC	CASSANPTGGIYGYTF
TRBV7-2	TRBJ2-7	-	many	TGTGCCAGCAGCCAAATCGGGGCAGGGGTAATAGGCGAGCAGTACTTC	CASSQIGAGVIGEQYF
TRBV7-2	TRBJ2-1	TRBD2	-	TGTGCCAGCAGCTGGCTAGCGGCTGAGCAGTTCTTC	CASSWLAAEQFF
TRBV7-2	TRBJ2-5	-	many	TGTGCCAGCAGCTTACGTTCTGCAGGTGGAGAGACCCAGTACTTC	CASSLRSAGGETQYF
TRBV7-2	TRBJ2-2	TRBD2	many	TGTGCCAGCAGCCCTTTCGGGAGGGTTCCCGGGGAGCTGTTTTTT	CASSPFGRVPGELFF
TRBV6-5	TRBJ1-5	-	many	TGTGCCAGCAGTTACTCGATGCCGCGTAATAGCAATCAGCCCCAGCATTTT	CASSYSMPRNSNQPQHF
TRBV7-2	TRBJ1-5	-	many	TGTGCCAGCAGTTTAACCGCCCTATTGAGCAATCAGCCCCAGCATTTT	CASSLTALLSNQPQHF
TRBV9	TRBJ2-3	TRBD2	few	TGTGCCAGCAGCGTAGAACTAGCGGGAGGCACAGATACGCAGTATTTT	CASSVELAGGTDTQYF
TRBV7-3	TRBJ2-5	-	many	TGTGCCAGCAGCGTAGGGTTTTGGGAGACCCAGTACTTC	CASSVGFWETQYF
TRBV12-3/TRBV12-4	TRBJ1-2	-	many	TGTGCCAGCAGTTTCATACAGGCAGCCTTCTATGGCTACACCTTC	CASSFIQAAFYGYTF
TRBV5-1	TRBJ2-5	-	few	TGCGCCAGCAGCGCGGGACCCACCGTGGAGACCCAGTACTTC	CASSAGPTVETQYF
TRBV6-6	TRBJ2-7	-	-	TGTGCCAGCAGTTACTCGAGTAGGGCCGCCATGTACTTC	CASSYSSRAAMYF
TRBV14	TRBJ2-2	-	few	TGTGCCAGCAGCCAAGACGTCGGGACCGGGGAGCTGTTTTTT	CASSQDVGTGELFF
TRBV20-1	TRBJ2-3	TRBD2	-	TGCAGTGCATTAGATGGCCAGCGGGAGCCAGATACGCAGTATTTT	CSALDGQREPDTQYF
TRBV20-1	TRBJ2-7	-	-	TGCAGTGTGGGAGCCGACTACGAGCAGTACTTC	CSVGADYEQYF
TRBV28	TRBJ2-6	TRBD1	many	TGTGCCAGCAGTTTCGGACAGGGGGCCTCTGGGGCCAACGTCCTGACTTTC	CASSFGQGASGANVLTF
TRBV20-1	TRBJ2-5	-	many	TGCAGTGCTAGAGGCAGAGACCACCCAGAGACCCAGTACTTC	CSARGRDHPETQYF
TRBV7-9	TRBJ1-1	-	many	TGTGCCAGCAGCCGTCCGATTGGAACGAACACTGAAGCTTTCTTT	CASSRPIGTNTEAFF
TRBV6-2/TRBV6-3	TRBJ1-5	-	few	TGTGCCAGCAGTTTACAGGGAGCCCAGCTGCCCCAGCATTTT	CASSLQGAQLPQHF
TRBV7-3	TRBJ2-2	-	few	TGTGCCAGCAGCATCACCAGAATTTTCGACACCGGGGAGCTGTTTTTT	CASSITRIFDTGELFF
TRBV2	TRBJ1-2	TRBD1	many	TGTGCCAGCAGTCGGGACAGCCAAACTAACTATGGCTACACCTTC	CASSRDSQTNYGYTF